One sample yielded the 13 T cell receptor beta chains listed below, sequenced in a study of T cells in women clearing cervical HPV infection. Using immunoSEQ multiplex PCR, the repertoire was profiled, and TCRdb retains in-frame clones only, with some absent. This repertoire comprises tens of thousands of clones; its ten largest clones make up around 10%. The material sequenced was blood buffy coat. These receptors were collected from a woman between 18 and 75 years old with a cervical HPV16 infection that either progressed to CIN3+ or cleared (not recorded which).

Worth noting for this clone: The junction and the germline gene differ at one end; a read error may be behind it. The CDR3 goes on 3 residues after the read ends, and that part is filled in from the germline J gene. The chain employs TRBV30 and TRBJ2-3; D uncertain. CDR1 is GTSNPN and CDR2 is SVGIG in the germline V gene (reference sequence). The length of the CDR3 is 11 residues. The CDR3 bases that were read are TGTGCCTGGGCTCCCGCAGAGACG. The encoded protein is CAWAPAET. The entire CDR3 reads CAWAPAETQYF.

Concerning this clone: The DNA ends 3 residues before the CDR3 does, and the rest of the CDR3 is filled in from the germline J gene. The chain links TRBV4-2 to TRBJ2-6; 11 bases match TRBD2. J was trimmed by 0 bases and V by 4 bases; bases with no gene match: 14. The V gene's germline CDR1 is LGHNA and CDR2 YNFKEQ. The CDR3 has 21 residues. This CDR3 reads CASSLRVKLAGVPSGANVLTF. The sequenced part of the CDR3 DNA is TGTGCCAGCAGCCTCAGGGTGAAACTAGCGGGAGTGCCCTCTGGGGCCAACGTC.

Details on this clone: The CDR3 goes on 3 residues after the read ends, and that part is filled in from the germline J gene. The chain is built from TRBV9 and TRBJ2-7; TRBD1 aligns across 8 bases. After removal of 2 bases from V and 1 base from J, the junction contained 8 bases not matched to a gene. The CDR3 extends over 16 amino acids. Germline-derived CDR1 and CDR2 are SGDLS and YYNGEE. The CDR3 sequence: CASSVGSGQGSYEQYF. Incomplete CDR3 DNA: TGTGCCAGCAGCGTTGGGAGTGGACAGGGATCCTACGAG.

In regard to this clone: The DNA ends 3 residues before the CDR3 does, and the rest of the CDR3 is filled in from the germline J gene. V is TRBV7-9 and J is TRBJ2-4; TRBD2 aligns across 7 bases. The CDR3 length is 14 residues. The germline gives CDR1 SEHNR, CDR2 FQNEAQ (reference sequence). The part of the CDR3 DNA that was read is TGTGCCAGCAGCTTAATAGCAGCGGGAAGGGGT. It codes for CASSLIAAGRG. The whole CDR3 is CASSLIAAGRGQYF.

The covered CDR3 bases are TGCAGTGCTAGAAGTAGACAGGGGGCCCTAGAGGCG. It encodes CSARSRQGALEA. The whole CDR3 sequence is CSARSRQGALEAAFF. This rearrangement joins TRBV20-1 to TRBJ1-1; 10 bases line up with TRBD1. The missing CDR3 end, 3 residues past where the read stops, is filled in from the germline J gene. The CDR3 has 15 amino acids. The germline V gene has CDR1 DFQATT and CDR2 SNEGSKA (reference sequence).

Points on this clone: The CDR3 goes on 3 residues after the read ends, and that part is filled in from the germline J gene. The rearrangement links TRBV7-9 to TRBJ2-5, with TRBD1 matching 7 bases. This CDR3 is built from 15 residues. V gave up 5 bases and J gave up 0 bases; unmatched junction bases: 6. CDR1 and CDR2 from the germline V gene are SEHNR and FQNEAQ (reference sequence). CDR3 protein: CASSTWDSHQETQYF. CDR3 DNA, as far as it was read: TGTGCCAGCAGCACTTGGGACAGCCACCAAGAGACC.

The CDR3 protein is CASSYRQGSTGELFF. CDR3 bases read: TGTGCCAGCAGCTACCGACAGGGGAGCACCGGGGAG. The gene calls are TRBV7-2 and TRBJ2-2, with TRBD1 identical over 8 bases. Read coverage stops 3 residues before the CDR3 terminus; the germline J gene supplies the remainder. Losses at the gene ends were 4 bases for V and 4 bases for J; bases not matched to a gene: 5. The CDR3 runs 15 residues. Per the germline V gene, CDR1 is SGHTA and CDR2 is FQGNSA.

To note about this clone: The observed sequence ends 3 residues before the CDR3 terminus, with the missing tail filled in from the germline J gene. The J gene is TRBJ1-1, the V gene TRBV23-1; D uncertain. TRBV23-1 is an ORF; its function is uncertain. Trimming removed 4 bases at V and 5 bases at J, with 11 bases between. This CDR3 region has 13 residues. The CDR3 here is CASSRGVRTEAFF. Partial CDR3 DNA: TGCGCCAGCAGTCGCGGGGTTCGAACTGAA.

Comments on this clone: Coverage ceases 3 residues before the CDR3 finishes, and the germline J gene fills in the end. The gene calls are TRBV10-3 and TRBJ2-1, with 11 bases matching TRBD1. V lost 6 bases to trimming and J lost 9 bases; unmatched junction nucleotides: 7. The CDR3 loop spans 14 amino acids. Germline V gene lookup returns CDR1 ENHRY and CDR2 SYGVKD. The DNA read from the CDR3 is TGTGCCATCAGGGACAGGGGGCCGGTGACTGAG. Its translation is CAIRDRGPVTE. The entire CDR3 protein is CAIRDRGPVTEQFF.

The CDR3 here is CASSPRTSGASEQYF. CDR3 DNA (partial): TGTGCCAGCTCCCCCCGGACTAGCGGGGCCTCCGAG. V usage is TRBV18 and J usage is TRBJ2-7; TRBD2 aligns across 12 bases. The sequence runs out 3 residues before the end of the CDR3; the remainder is reconstructed from the germline J gene. The CDR3 covers 15 residues. CDR1 is KGHSH and CDR2 is LQKENI in the germline V gene. V was clipped by 6 bases and J by 6 bases; unmatched bases: 9.

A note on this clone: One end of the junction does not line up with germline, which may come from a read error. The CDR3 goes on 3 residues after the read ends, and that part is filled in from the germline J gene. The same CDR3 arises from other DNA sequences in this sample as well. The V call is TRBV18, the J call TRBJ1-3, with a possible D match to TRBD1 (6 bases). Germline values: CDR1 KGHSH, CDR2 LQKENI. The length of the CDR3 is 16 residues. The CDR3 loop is CASSPPISGGGNTIYF. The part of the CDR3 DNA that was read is TGTGCCAGCTCACCACCGATTTCAGGAGGGGGAAACACT.

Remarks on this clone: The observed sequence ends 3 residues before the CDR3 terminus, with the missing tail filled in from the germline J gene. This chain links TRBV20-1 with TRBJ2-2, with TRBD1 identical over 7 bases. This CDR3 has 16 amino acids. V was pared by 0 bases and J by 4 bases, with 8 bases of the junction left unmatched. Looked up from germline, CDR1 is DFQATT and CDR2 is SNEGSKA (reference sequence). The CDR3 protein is CSARDDGTALTGELFF. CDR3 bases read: TGCAGTGCTAGAGATGACGGGACAGCACTCACCGGGGAG.

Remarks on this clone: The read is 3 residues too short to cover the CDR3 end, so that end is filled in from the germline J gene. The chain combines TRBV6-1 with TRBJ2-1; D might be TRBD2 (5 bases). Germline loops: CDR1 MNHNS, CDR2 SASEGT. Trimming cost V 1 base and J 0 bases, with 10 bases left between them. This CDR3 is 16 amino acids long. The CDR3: CASSEGQRSSYNEQFF. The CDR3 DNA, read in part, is TGTGCCAGCAGTGAAGGTCAGCGGAGCTCCTACAATGAG.